These 22 T cell receptor beta chains were sequenced from one sample in a study of CD8 T cells in ankylosing spondylitis. TCRdb re-derived calls from the 5' RACE reads in MiXCR, one entry per CDR3 protein. The sample gives nearly 350,000 distinct CDR3 sequences, about 15% of which show up once; 1.1% is in the top ten. Material for sequencing was blood, either unsorted or a sorted T cell fraction (not recorded which). These receptors were taken from a male donor with ankylosing spondylitis or in good health (not recorded which).

The chain recombines TRBV30 with TRBJ2-1, with D perhaps matching TRBD1 or TRBD2 (5 bases each). The CDR3 is 12 amino acids. Between the trimmed V and J ends, which lost 2 bases and 10 bases, there was a span of 12 bases. Germline loops: CDR1 GTSNPN, CDR2 SVGIG (reference sequence). CDR3 protein: CAWSFPGAEQFF. CDR3 DNA sequence: TGTGCCTGGAGTTTCCCCGGGGCGGAGCAGTTCTTC.

This clonotype has just a few counts. The rearrangement links TRBV3-1 to TRBJ1-6; the D gene is possibly TRBD1 (5 bases). The CDR3 covers 15 residues. The germline V gene encodes CDR1 LGHDT and CDR2 YNNKEL (reference sequence). The germline V and J ends were trimmed by 4 bases and 10 bases, with 17 bases remaining between them. The CDR3, as DNA: TGTGCCAGCAGCCCCCTTACAGGTGTCGGATCACCCCTCCACTTT. Its translation is CASSPLTGVGSPLHF.

The rearrangement uses TRBV12-3 or TRBV12-4 and TRBJ2-1; 14 bases line up with TRBD2. The CDR3 sequence is 16 residues long. V lost 4 bases, J lost 8 bases, and 7 bases stayed unmatched. The CDR3 region is CASSSGLAGGRDEQFF. The CDR3 region has the DNA TGTGCCAGCAGTTCCGGACTAGCGGGAGGTCGGGATGAGCAGTTCTTC.

The gene calls are TRBV5-5 and TRBJ1-5, with 12 bases that match TRBD1. CDR1 and CDR2 (germline): SGHKS, YYEKEE (reference sequence). This CDR3 is built from 16 residues. Trimming took 3 bases from V and 11 from J; bases not matched to a gene: 12. CDR3 loop: CASSSRDRGRGSAQHF. CDR3 DNA sequence: TGTGCCAGCAGCTCGCGGGACAGGGGGCGGGGGTCGGCCCAGCATTTT.

This clonotype was recorded a few times. The chain has TRBV20-1 and TRBJ2-7; 7 positions agree with TRBD2. The CDR3 totals 16 residues. Germline values: CDR1 DFQATT, CDR2 SNEGSKA (reference sequence). J gave up 1 base and V 3 bases, and 12 bases lay outside the gene matches. CDR3 amino acids: CSARPHGRERSYEQYF. The CDR3 DNA reads TGCAGTGCTAGGCCCCATGGGCGGGAGAGGTCCTACGAGCAGTACTTC.

The gene calls are TRBV20-1 and TRBJ2-7; no clear D gene. The CDR3 totals 13 residues. Trimming cost V 6 bases and J 0 bases, with 12 bases left between them. Germline-derived CDR1 and CDR2 are DFQATT and SNEGSKA (reference sequence). CDR3: CSAPGPSSYEQYF. CDR3 sequence (DNA): TGCAGTGCCCCCGGACCCAGCTCCTACGAGCAGTACTTC.

This clonotype was observed a handful of times. This chain uses TRBV5-1 with TRBJ1-2; possibly TRBD1 for D (5 bases). Between the trimmed V and J ends, which lost 1 base and 3 bases, there was a span of 10 bases. The CDR3 is 14 residues long. Germline CDR1 SGHRS, CDR2 YFSETQ. CDR3 DNA: TGCGCCAGCAGCTTGATTCAAGGGGACTATGGCTACACCTTC. This translates into CASSLIQGDYGYTF.

The CDR3 nucleotides are TGCAGTGCTAGAGCAGGGACAGGGGGCACTGAAGCTTTCTTT. It specifies CSARAGTGGTEAFF. This chain joins TRBV20-1 and TRBJ1-1; 11 bases line up with TRBD1. V lost 1 base to trimming and J lost 4 bases; unmatched junction nucleotides: 2. The CDR3 covers 14 residues. CDR1 and CDR2 (germline): DFQATT, SNEGSKA (reference sequence).

The rearrangement joins TRBV2 to TRBJ1-1; the match to TRBD1 covers 9 bases. Looked up from germline, CDR1 is SNHLY and CDR2 is FYNNEI. V shed 11 bases and J 4 bases; nucleotides not matched to a gene: 23. The length of the CDR3 is 18 residues. This CDR3 reads CAFCFRSLSDRGGTEAFF. In DNA form, the CDR3 reads TGTGCCTTCTGTTTTCGCTCCCTCTCGGACAGGGGTGGCACTGAAGCTTTCTTT.

The chain joins TRBV6-1 to TRBJ1-1; D gene unclear. Germline lookup yields CDR1 MNHNS and CDR2 SASEGT. V was clipped by 7 bases and J by 7 bases, with 16 bases between them. This CDR3 comprises 13 residues. CDR3 amino acids: CASTQVSMGEAFF. Written as DNA, the CDR3 is TGTGCCAGCACTCAGGTTTCTATGGGTGAAGCTTTCTTT.

The chain has TRBV4-2 and TRBJ2-5; D gene ambiguous. This CDR3 has 13 amino acids. The germline V gene encodes CDR1 LGHNA and CDR2 YNFKEQ. The V end lost 4 bases, the J end lost 4 bases, and 10 bases lay between the germline ends. CDR3 DNA sequence: TGTGCCAGCAGCCGCCGGCGGCCAGAGACCCAGTACTTC. Its protein product is CASSRRRPETQYF.

This clonotype occurred a few times. V is TRBV12-3 or TRBV12-4 and J is TRBJ2-3; TRBD2 matches at 7 bases. The J segment lost 7 bases and the V segment lost 5 bases, leaving 9 bases of the junction unmatched. CDR3 length: 14 residues. CDR3 region: CASSQSGNPYTQYF. DNA for the CDR3: TGTGCCAGCAGTCAAAGCGGGAACCCGTATACGCAGTATTTT.

This clonotype was counted between two and nine times. The chain joins TRBV7-2 to TRBJ2-2, with a weak D call TRBD2 (7 bases). The V end lost 3 bases, the J end lost 8 bases, and 19 bases lay between the germline ends. The CDR3 is 16 amino acids. The germline gives CDR1 SGHTA, CDR2 FQGNSA. The CDR3 DNA reads as TGTGCCAGCAGCTTGGGGGCTAGCGCGGGAGCTGGGGAGCTGTTTTTT. Its protein is CASSLGASAGAGELFF.

The V gene is TRBV7-8, the J gene TRBJ2-1; TRBD1 might be the D (5 bases). The CDR3 spans 11 residues. The V end lost 0 bases, the J end lost 12 bases, and 6 bases lay between the germline ends. The germline V gene encodes CDR1 SGHVS and CDR2 FQNEAQ. CDR3 loop: CASSLAQGQFF. The CDR3 DNA sequence: TGTGCCAGCAGCTTAGCGCAGGGGCAGTTCTTC. Complete variable domain (other parts from reference TRBV7-8 and TRBJ2-1): GAGVSQSPRYKVAKRGQDVALRCDPISGHVSLFWYQQALGQGPEFLTYFQNEAQLDKSGLPSDRFFAERPEGSVSTLKIQRTQQEDSAVYLCASSLAQGQFFGPGTRLTVL.

This chain links TRBV5-1 with TRBJ2-2, with TRBD2 matching 8 bases. Germline CDR1 SGHRS, CDR2 YFSETQ. V was pared by 4 bases and J by 4 bases, with 6 bases of the junction left unmatched. The CDR3 is made up of 15 amino acids. DNA for the CDR3: TGCGCCAGCAGCCTTCCGGGACTAGGCACCGGGGAGCTGTTTTTT. Residues: CASSLPGLGTGELFF. The full variable domain, completed using reference TRBV5-1 and TRBJ2-2, is KAGVTQTPRYLIKTRGQQVTLSCSPISGHRSVSWYQQTPGQGLQFLFEYFSETQRNKGNFPGRFSGRQFSNSRSEMNVSTLELGDSALYLCASSLPGLGTGELFFGEGSRLTVL.

This clonotype came up once. The J gene is TRBJ2-6, the V gene TRBV5-5, with D unresolved. From germline, CDR1 is SGHKS and CDR2 YYEKEE (reference sequence). With 0 bases removed from V and 2 bases from J, the gap between germline ends came to 12 bases. This CDR3 has 17 residues. The chain's CDR3 is CASSLGLSGTGANVLTF. For the CDR3, the DNA is TGTGCCAGCAGCTTGGGATTGTCTGGGACTGGGGCCAACGTCCTGACTTTC. Supplemented by reference TRBV5-5 and TRBJ2-6, the full variable domain reads DAGVTQSPTHLIKTRGQQVTLRCSPISGHKSVSWYQQVLGQGPQFIFQYYEKEERGRGNFPDRFSARQFPNYSSELNVNALLLGDSALYLCASSLGLSGTGANVLTFGAGSRLTVL.

This clonotype was detected many times. J is TRBJ2-7 and V is TRBV10-2; 8 bases are a match to TRBD1. The CDR3 contains 15 residues. The germline V gene has CDR1 WSHSY and CDR2 SAAADI. With 7 bases clipped from V and 5 bases from J, the junction kept 13 bases outside the gene matches. In DNA form, the CDR3 reads TGCGCCAGCATTCCCATAGGACAGGGAAGTGACGAGCAGTACTTC. Translated, it gives CASIPIGQGSDEQYF.

This clonotype has a handful of counts. V and J are TRBV10-3 and TRBJ2-5; the D is unclear. This CDR3 region has 12 residues. The V end lost 5 bases, the J end lost 5 bases, and 9 bases lay between the germline ends. In germline, CDR1 is ENHRY, CDR2 SYGVKD. CDR3 sequence reads: CAISLDRETQYF. The DNA of the CDR3 is TGTGCCATCAGTCTAGACCGGGAGACCCAGTACTTC.

The J gene is TRBJ2-1, the V gene TRBV12-3 or TRBV12-4; the D gene is possibly TRBD1 (6 bases). This CDR3 contains 13 residues. Between the trimmed V and J ends, which lost 7 bases and 7 bases, there was a span of 14 bases. CDR3 DNA: TGTGCCAGCACCCTAACAGGGTATAATGAGCAGTTCTTC. It is translated as CASTLTGYNEQFF.

In its sample, this clonotype was seen a few times. CDR3 residues: CASSQEVSGWGEAFF. The CDR3 bases are TGTGCCAGCAGCCAAGAGGTATCGGGCTGGGGTGAAGCTTTCTTT. The chain couples TRBV3-1 to TRBJ1-1; D not resolved. The ends were cut back, 0 bases at V and 7 bases at J, with 15 bases in the middle. This CDR3 contains 15 residues. CDR1 and CDR2 from the germline V gene are LGHDT and YNNKEL (reference sequence).

The chain joins TRBV5-1 to TRBJ1-1; 7 nucleotides match TRBD1. The CDR3 runs 15 residues. With V trimmed by 4 bases and J by 4 bases, 10 bases remained unmatched. Germline loops: CDR1 SGHRS, CDR2 YFSETQ. Here the CDR3 reads CASSVGTVTGTEAFF. In DNA, the CDR3 is TGCGCCAGCAGCGTGGGGACAGTGACGGGCACTGAAGCTTTCTTT.

V gene TRBV5-1 combines with J gene TRBJ2-1; TRBD2 matches at 12 bases. V lost 0 bases, J lost 0 bases, and 10 bases stayed unmatched. Germline V CDR1 and CDR2: SGHRS, YFSETQ. This CDR3 region has 20 residues. CDR3 residues: CASSLAAGTSGFASYNEQFF. CDR3 nucleotide sequence: TGCGCCAGCAGCTTGGCCGCCGGGACTAGCGGGTTCGCCTCCTACAATGAGCAGTTCTTC.